One sample yielded the 9 T cell receptor beta chains listed below, sequenced in a study of T cell repertoires in cytomegalovirus infection. From the reads, TCRdb called clonotypes with MiXCR, one entry per CDR3 protein. The sample carries more than 150,000 distinct CDR3 sequences, about 21% recorded once. Material for sequencing was PBMCs. Source of these receptors: a human donor in good health (CMV status not recorded). Some clones in this sample may be carry-over from other donors' samples.

The chain joins TRBV6-5 to TRBJ1-4; D is ambiguous. CDR3 length: 17 residues. Germline V lookup: CDR1 MNHEY, CDR2 SVGAGI. Trimming left V 0 bases short and J 0 bases short, with 11 bases between. For the CDR3, the DNA is TGTGCCAGCAGTTACTCGAGTGCATCCTCAACTAATGAAAAACTGTTTTTT. It is translated as CASSYSSASSTNEKLFF.

This clonotype was detected many times. Written as DNA, the CDR3 is TGTGCCAGCAGCTTGGCGACTACAGATACGCAGTATTTT. This gives the protein CASSLATTDTQYF. The chain uses TRBV5-6 and TRBJ2-3; the D is unclear. Trimming pared 0 bases from V and 3 bases from J, leaving 5 bases between. The germline CDR1 and CDR2 sequences are SGHDT and YYEEEE. CDR3 length: 13 amino acids.

This clonotype was seen ten or more times. The J gene is TRBJ2-1, the V gene TRBV7-2; the D is unclear. Trimming removed 2 bases from V and 1 base from J, with 9 bases in between. The CDR3 totals 15 residues. Germline V gene data show CDR1 as SGHTA and CDR2 as FQGNSA. In DNA, the CDR3 is TGTGCCAGCAGCTTACTAGTGGGGTCCTACAATGAGCAGTTCTTC. It codes for CASSLLVGSYNEQFF.

This clonotype was found a few times. V is TRBV27 and J is TRBJ1-5; TRBD1 matches at 7 bases. Trimming at V came to 2 bases and at J to 2 bases, leaving 9 bases not matched to a gene. Germline V gene lookup returns CDR1 MNHEY and CDR2 SMNVEV (reference sequence). This CDR3 has 17 residues. The CDR3 bases are TGTGCCAGCAGTTTACAGTCCAGGGGGGATGGCAATCAGCCCCAGCATTTT. It translates to CASSLQSRGDGNQPQHF.

This clonotype was observed at least ten times. The genes are TRBV2 and TRBJ2-1; no definite D call. The CDR3 sequence is 15 residues long. The germline CDR1 and CDR2 sequences are SNHLY and FYNNEI. The V gene lost 6 bases and the J gene lost 2 bases, with 14 bases spanning the gap. Here the CDR3 DNA reads TGTGCCAGCAGGGACCAACGAGGAACCTACAATGAGCAGTTCTTC. It specifies CASRDQRGTYNEQFF.

This sequence joins TRBV27 and TRBJ1-5; D possibly corresponds to TRBD1 (5 bases). Trimming removed 4 bases at V and 4 bases at J, with 14 bases between. The V gene's germline CDR1 is MNHEY and CDR2 SMNVEV (reference sequence). The CDR3 length is 15 residues. The CDR3 DNA reads TGTGCCAGCAGTTCCTTGGGACGGGAAAATCAGCCCCAGCATTTT. Protein product: CASSSLGRENQPQHF.

V gene TRBV7-9 combines with J gene TRBJ2-6; TRBD2 might be the D (7 bases). Per germline, CDR1 SEHNR and CDR2 FQNEAQ (reference sequence). Trimming shortened V by 5 bases and J by 0 bases, and 17 bases separated the two germline ends. The CDR3 spans 18 residues. Here the CDR3 reads CASSRQAGAVSGANVLTF. Written as DNA, the CDR3 is TGTGCCAGCAGCAGACAGGCGGGGGCCGTCTCTGGGGCCAACGTCCTGACTTTC.

This clonotype has just a few counts. This rearrangement joins TRBV27 to TRBJ2-1, with unresolved D. The CDR3 is 12 amino acids. V was pared by 5 bases and J by 5 bases, with 7 bases between. Germline V CDR1 and CDR2: MNHEY, SMNVEV (reference sequence). The DNA of the CDR3 is TGTGCCAGCAGTCCAAAGAACAATGAGCAGTTCTTC. Protein product: CASSPKNNEQFF.

This clonotype was seen a handful of times. J is TRBJ2-1 and V is TRBV6-4, with D possibly matching TRBD2 (6 bases). The CDR3 spans 15 residues. The V end was cut by 5 bases, the J end by 0 bases, with 11 bases between. Per germline, CDR1 MRHNA and CDR2 SNTAGT. The CDR3 spells CASSPSGYSYNEQFF. CDR3 DNA: TGTGCCAGCAGTCCAAGCGGGTACTCCTACAATGAGCAGTTCTTC.